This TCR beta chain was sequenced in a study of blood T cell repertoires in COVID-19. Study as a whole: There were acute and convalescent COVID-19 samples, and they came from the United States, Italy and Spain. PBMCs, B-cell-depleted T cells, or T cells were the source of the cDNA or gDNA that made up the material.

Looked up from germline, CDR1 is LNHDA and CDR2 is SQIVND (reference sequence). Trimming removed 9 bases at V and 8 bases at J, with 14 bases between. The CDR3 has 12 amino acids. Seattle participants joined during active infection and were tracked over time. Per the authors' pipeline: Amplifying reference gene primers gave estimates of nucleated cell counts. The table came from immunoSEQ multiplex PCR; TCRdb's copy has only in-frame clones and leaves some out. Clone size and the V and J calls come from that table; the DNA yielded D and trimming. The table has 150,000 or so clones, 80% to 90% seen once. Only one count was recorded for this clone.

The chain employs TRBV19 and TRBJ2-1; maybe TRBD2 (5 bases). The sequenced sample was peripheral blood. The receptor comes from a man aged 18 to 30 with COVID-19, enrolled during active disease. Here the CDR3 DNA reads TGTGCCAGCGGGATCATCGGAGATGAGCAGTTCTTC. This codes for CASGIIGDEQFF.